These 23 T cell receptor beta chains were sequenced from one sample in a study of chemoradiotherapy in HPV16-positive cancers. Using immunoSEQ multiplex PCR, the repertoire was profiled, and TCRdb retains in-frame clones only, with some absent. The sample lists around 62,000 clones, about nine tenths occurring once. Source: blood, taken from a patient who underwent chemoradiotherapy. These receptors all come from a human donor with HPV-associated anogenital cancer.

In this sample, this clone turned up a few times. This rearrangement joins TRBV6-1 to TRBJ1-6; D gene uncertain. Trimming took 3 bases from V and 10 from J, leaving 7 bases between them. Germline values: CDR1 MNHNS, CDR2 SASEGT. This CDR3 region has 12 residues. In DNA form, the CDR3 reads TGTGCCAGCAGTGATACAGACTCACCCCTCCACTTT. Translation: CASSDTDSPLHF.

The chain combines TRBV28 with TRBJ1-1; 9 bases are shared with TRBD1. CDR1 is MDHEN and CDR2 is SYDVKM in the germline V gene. The CDR3 extends over 14 amino acids. With 7 bases clipped from V and 5 bases from J, the junction kept 8 bases outside the gene matches. CDR3: CASIPQTGGTEAFF. In DNA form, the CDR3 reads TGTGCCAGCATCCCTCAGACAGGGGGAACTGAAGCTTTCTTT.

The genes are TRBV6-6 and TRBJ1-4; no firm D call. Trimming stripped 2 bases from V and 5 bases from J, with 9 bases between. The CDR3 has 14 amino acids. Germline assignment: CDR1 MNHNY and CDR2 SVGAGI (reference sequence). CDR3 amino acids: CASSYPTRNEKLFF. The CDR3 DNA is TGTGCCAGCAGTTACCCGACCCGAAATGAAAAACTGTTTTTT.

The rearrangement links TRBV4-2 to TRBJ2-7; D possibly corresponds to TRBD1 (5 bases). This CDR3 contains 16 residues. In germline, CDR1 is LGHNA, CDR2 YNFKEQ. The V end was cut by 0 bases, the J end by 0 bases, with 12 bases between. As DNA, the CDR3 is TGTGCCAGCAGCCAAGATCTAGGGGCTAGCTCCTACGAGCAGTACTTC. It codes for CASSQDLGASSYEQYF.

J is TRBJ2-2 and V is TRBV10-1, with TRBD2 identical over 8 bases. Looked up from germline, CDR1 is WNHNN and CDR2 is SYGVQD (reference sequence). CDR3 size: 16 residues. J lost 5 bases, V lost 3 bases, and 8 bases had no gene match. In DNA form, the CDR3 reads TGCGCCAGCAGTGACTACAGCGGGAGAGCAACCGGGGAGCTGTTTTTT. Amino acids: CASSDYSGRATGELFF.

The chain couples TRBV6-5 to TRBJ1-4; 7 bases match TRBD1. Germline-derived CDR1 and CDR2 are MNHEY and SVGAGI. The CDR3 sequence is 12 residues long. J was trimmed by 8 bases and V by 5 bases; bases with no gene match: 2. CDR3 nucleotides: TGTGCCAGCAGTGGGGACAGCGAAAAACTGTTTTTT. It yields the protein CASSGDSEKLFF.

The rearrangement uses TRBV11-1 and TRBJ2-4, with D possibly TRBD2 on 6 matching bases. The CDR3 length is 13 residues. Germline CDR1 is SGHAT and CDR2 is FQDESV (reference sequence). V lost 5 bases to trimming and J lost 4 bases, with 9 bases between them. CDR3 in amino acids: CASSPGLKNIQYF. DNA of the CDR3: TGTGCCAGCAGCCCCGGACTAAAAAACATTCAGTACTTC.

This clone was counted a single time. This sequence joins TRBV11-1 and TRBJ1-2; perhaps TRBD1 as D (6 bases). The CDR3 spans 14 residues. Germline V gene sequence: CDR1 SGHAT, CDR2 FQDESV (reference sequence). Trimming left V 5 bases short and J 2 bases short, with 12 bases between. For the CDR3, the DNA is TGTGCCAGCAGCCCAAGGACAGAAAACTATGGCTACACCTTC. Translating it yields CASSPRTENYGYTF.

The chain has TRBV29-1 and TRBJ1-2, with D tentatively TRBD1 (5 bases). There are 12 residues in the CDR3. V lost 2 bases and J lost 8, with 12 bases in between. The germline V gene has CDR1 SQVTM and CDR2 ANQGSEA. Here the CDR3 reads CSVEIGAWGYTF. The CDR3 DNA reads TGCAGCGTTGAAATCGGGGCGTGGGGCTACACCTTC.

The chain uses TRBV5-4 and TRBJ2-1; unclear D gene. There are 13 residues in the CDR3. Germline loops: CDR1 SGHNT, CDR2 YYREEE (reference sequence). V lost 4 bases to trimming and J lost 4 bases, with 9 bases between them. The CDR3 nucleotides are TGTGCCAGCAGCCGAGACATTTACAATGAGCAGTTCTTC. Its translation is CASSRDIYNEQFF.

The chain links TRBV6-5 to TRBJ2-5; no reliable D call. Deletions cut 0 bases from V and 0 bases from J, with 8 bases between. This CDR3 has 15 amino acids. Germline V gene lookup returns CDR1 MNHEY and CDR2 SVGAGI. CDR3 protein: CASSYSIGDQETQYF. CDR3 DNA: TGTGCCAGCAGTTACTCGATTGGGGACCAAGAGACCCAGTACTTC.

The CDR3 nucleotides are TGTGCCAGCTCCCCAGCTAGGCTAGCAAGTCGGTCCGATACGCAGTATTTT. Amino acids: CASSPARLASRSDTQYF. J is TRBJ2-3 and V is TRBV7-9; maybe TRBD2 (5 bases). The CDR3 loop spans 17 amino acids. Trimming pared 8 bases from V and 6 bases from J, leaving 27 bases between. CDR1 and CDR2 (germline): SEHNR, FQNEAQ (reference sequence). Combining the CDR3 with reference TRBV7-9 and TRBJ2-3 gives the whole variable domain DTGVSQNPRHKITKRGQNVTFRCDPISEHNRLYWYRQTLGQGPEFLTYFQNEAQLEKSRLLSDRFSAERPKGSFSTLEIQRTEQGDSAMYLCASSPARLASRSDTQYFGPGTRLTVL.

The chain has TRBV9 and TRBJ2-6; D is undetermined. CDR1 and CDR2 from the germline V gene are SGDLS and YYNGEE. Trimming removed 4 bases at V and 0 bases at J, with 8 bases between. This CDR3 region has 15 residues. The CDR3 bases are TGTGCCAGCAGCCCCTTCCTCTCTGGGGCCAACGTCCTGACTTTC. Translating gives CASSPFLSGANVLTF. The complete variable domain, with remaining parts taken from reference TRBV9 and TRBJ2-6, reads DSGVTQTPKHLITATGQRVTLRCSPRSGDLSVYWYQQSLDQGLQFLIQYYNGEERAKGNILERFSAQQFPDLHSELNLSSLELGDSALYFCASSPFLSGANVLTFGAGSRLTVL.

The chain combines TRBV11-2 with TRBJ2-2, with D possibly TRBD1 on 6 matching bases. V was cut by 6 bases and J by 0 bases, with 11 bases left in between. The length of the CDR3 is 15 residues. Germline CDR1 SGHAT, CDR2 FQNNGV. CDR3 residues: CASSWTAANTGELFF. In DNA, the CDR3 is TGTGCCAGCAGTTGGACAGCCGCGAACACCGGGGAGCTGTTTTTT.

The chain links TRBV6-1 to TRBJ2-1, with D perhaps assigned TRBD1 or TRBD2 (6 bases each). Trimming pared 4 bases from V and 5 bases from J, leaving 12 bases between. Looked up from germline, CDR1 is MNHNS and CDR2 is SASEGT. This CDR3 has 14 amino acids. The CDR3 nucleotides are TGTGCCAGCAGTGGGGGGGCTACCCACAATGAGCAGTTCTTC. Translated, it gives CASSGGATHNEQFF.

This rearrangement joins TRBV15 to TRBJ2-3; the match to TRBD2 covers 12 bases. The CDR3 sequence is 17 residues long. V trimming: 1 base; J trimming: 5 bases; junction bases outside the gene matches: 7. The germline V gene encodes CDR1 LNHNV and CDR2 YYDKDF (reference sequence). In DNA form, the CDR3 reads TGTGCCACCAGCAGAGGTACTAGCGGGAGGAGGGGAGATACGCAGTATTTT. It specifies CATSRGTSGRRGDTQYF.

The gene calls are TRBV11-2 and TRBJ2-3, with TRBD1 as a possible D gene (5 bases). Germline V gives CDR1 SGHAT, CDR2 FQNNGV. The CDR3 length is 14 residues. V lost 6 bases and J lost 2, with 12 bases in between. The CDR3 sequence is CASRVGPHTDTQYF. The CDR3 DNA sequence: TGTGCCAGCAGGGTGGGGCCTCACACAGATACGCAGTATTTT.

V is TRBV7-2 and J is TRBJ1-2, with D perhaps matching TRBD1 (6 bases). Germline-derived CDR1 and CDR2 are SGHTA and FQGNSA. The CDR3 is 14 residues long. Trimming stripped 5 bases from V and 3 bases from J, with 13 bases between. Here the CDR3 reads CASSEGGFDYGYTF. CDR3 nucleotides: TGTGCCAGCAGCGAGGGGGGGTTTGACTATGGCTACACCTTC.

The chain links TRBV18 to TRBJ2-7; perhaps TRBD2 as D (5 bases). The V gene lost 0 bases and the J gene lost 3 bases, with 6 bases spanning the gap. Germline V gives CDR1 KGHSH, CDR2 LQKENI. The CDR3 is 13 amino acids. The DNA for the CDR3 is TGTGCCAGCTCACCACCGGGGAGCTACGAGCAGTACTTC. It codes for CASSPPGSYEQYF.

For the CDR3, the DNA is TGTGCCAGCAGCCACCGGGACAGGGGATACGAGCAGTACTTC. Translated, it gives CASSHRDRGYEQYF. J is TRBJ2-7 and V is TRBV6-6; TRBD1 agrees at 10 bases. CDR3 length: 14 amino acids. The germline V gene has CDR1 MNHNY and CDR2 SVGAGI (reference sequence). V lost 6 bases to trimming and J lost 4 bases; unmatched junction nucleotides: 6.

The rearrangement links TRBV6-1 to TRBJ2-3; D may be TRBD2 (6 bases). The CDR3 sequence is 14 residues long. V lost 7 bases, J lost 2 bases, and 13 bases lay in between. Germline assignment: CDR1 MNHNS and CDR2 SASEGT. DNA for the CDR3: TGTGCCAGCAAGCGCGGGGACCACACAGATACGCAGTATTTT. This gives the protein CASKRGDHTDTQYF.

This clone was recorded once. The rearrangement links TRBV27 to TRBJ1-2, with D tentatively TRBD1 (6 bases). V dropped 5 bases and J dropped 4 bases, with 17 bases sitting between them. The CDR3 extends over 15 amino acids. Per the germline V gene, CDR1 is MNHEY and CDR2 is SMNVEV (reference sequence). The chain's CDR3 is CASSDTPQGLYGYTF. The CDR3 nucleotides read TGTGCCAGCAGTGACACACCCCAGGGGCTCTATGGCTACACCTTC.

This rearrangement joins TRBV29-1 to TRBJ2-7, with D possibly matching TRBD1 (6 bases). Germline CDR1 is SQVTM and CDR2 is ANQGSEA. This CDR3 has 15 residues. Between the trimmed V and J ends, which lost 4 bases and 6 bases, there was a span of 22 bases. CDR3 in DNA: TGCAGCGTTGCAAGTGGGACATACTCCACGGGCGAGCAGTACTTC. Its translation: CSVASGTYSTGEQYF.